The present TCR beta chain was sequenced within a study of blood T cell repertoires in COVID-19. In the study overall: The United States, Italy and Spain provided the acute and convalescent COVID-19 samples. T cells, B-cell-depleted T cells, or PBMCs provided the cDNA or gDNA that served as material.

V was clipped by 2 bases and J by 0 bases, with 9 bases between them. The CDR3 spans 14 residues. Germline CDR1 reads SGHKS; CDR2 reads YYEKEE (reference sequence). How the authors handled the data: Estimates of nucleated cell counts were drawn from the amplification of reference gene primers. Clones were sequenced by immunoSEQ multiplex PCR, and TCRdb holds only the in-frame ones, with some missing. That table supplies the V and J calls and clone size; D and trimming were determined from the DNA. The top ten clones hold 0.99% of a sample with 150,000 or so clones, 86% of them seen once. The chain couples TRBV5-5 to TRBJ2-7; weak D call: TRBD1 (5 bases). This TCR was recovered from a man between 18 and 35 years old with acute or convalescent COVID-19. Source material: peripheral blood. The CDR3 DNA follows: TGTGCCAGCAGCTTACAGGCAGCCTCCTACGAGCAGTACGTC. Protein: CASSLQAASYEQYV.